This T cell receptor (beta chain) was recovered during a study of shared clonotypes between healthy human individuals. The wider study: The cohort comprised a couple of women and a few men. Their ages spanned 18 to 49 years.

In regard to this clone: Its specificity is not known.

Study-level points and caveats: Since donors were few, the genetic and exposure-history diversity represented was limited.

Per sorted-subset replicate PCR, input was approximately 180 ng DNA, representing tens of thousands of T cell genomes. Per the original data handling: Junction-only sequences without quality scores were provided by ImmunoSEQ, so filtering was different. Here immunoSEQ multiplex PCR was the method, and the copy in TCRdb shows in-frame clones only, minus some. The V and J calls and clone size were taken over from that table, and D and trimming were inferred from the DNA. Here the sample spans over a million clones, approximately 97% being singletons. The sequence was collected from a man aged 25-45 years in good health. The sequencing sample was made of naive CD4+ T cells sorted from blood. Sample subset: CD45RA+ positively selected.

The DNA for the CDR3 is TGCGCCAGCAGCCAAGTGCAAGAGGGTACGCAGTATTTT. This sequence encodes CASSQVQEGTQYF. The chain links TRBV4-3 to TRBJ2-3, with a weak D call TRBD2 (5 bases). The CDR3 consists of 13 residues. Trimming removed 1 base from V and 8 bases from J, with 10 bases in between. The germline CDR1 and CDR2 sequences are LGHNA and YSLEER.